A single sample is the source of the 9 T cell receptor beta chains below, sequenced in a study of shared clonotypes between healthy human individuals. TCRdb keeps only in-frame clones here, not all; method: immunoSEQ multiplex PCR. The table includes about 2.3 million clones, 93% detected once. The material sequenced was naive CD4+ T cells from PBMCs. Subset described: CD45RA+ positively selected. Receptor source: a man aged 18 to 30 in good health. Some clones in this sample may be carry-over from other donors' samples.

This clone showed up just once. Different DNA sequences within this sample yield the same CDR3. The chain is built from TRBV5-1 and TRBJ1-2; D gene uncertain. The germline V gene encodes CDR1 SGHRS and CDR2 YFSETQ. The CDR3 runs 15 residues. Between the trimmed V and J ends, which lost 0 bases and 4 bases, there was a span of 13 bases. The CDR3 protein is CASSLEVSGSYGYTF. In DNA form, the CDR3 reads TGCGCCAGCAGCTTGGAAGTCTCGGGATCCTATGGCTACACCTTC.

The chain carries TRBV6-1 and TRBJ1-2; TRBD1 matches at 9 bases. Germline CDR1 MNHNS, CDR2 SASEGT. This CDR3 comprises 11 residues. V gave up 6 bases and J gave up 9 bases; unmatched junction bases: 2. The CDR3 is CASSGTGRYTF. CDR3 in DNA: TGTGCCAGCAGCGGGACAGGGCGCTACACCTTC.

The CDR3 protein is CASSLGGLAYNEQFF. The DNA of the CDR3 is TGTGCCAGCAGCTTAGGGGGACTAGCCTACAATGAGCAGTTCTTC. The V and J genes are TRBV11-2 and TRBJ2-1, with 8 nucleotides matching TRBD2. Germline loops: CDR1 SGHAT, CDR2 FQNNGV. Trimming cost V 1 base and J 2 bases; bases outside gene matches: 1. This CDR3 is built from 15 residues. The whole variable domain, remainder taken from reference TRBV11-2 and TRBJ2-1, is EAGVAQSPRYKIIEKRQSVAFWCNPISGHATLYWYQQILGQGPKLLIQFQNNGVVDDSQLPKDRFSAERLKGVDSTLKIQPAKLEDSAVYLCASSLGGLAYNEQFFGPGTRLTVL.

The chain is built from TRBV7-6 and TRBJ2-4, with D perhaps TRBD2 (5 bases). From germline, CDR1 is SGHVS and CDR2 FNYEAQ. The length of the CDR3 is 14 residues. Between the trimmed V and J ends, which lost 4 bases and 3 bases, there was a span of 10 bases. Here the CDR3 DNA reads TGTGCCAGCAGCTGGTACGGGGACAAAAACATTCAGTACTTC. Amino acid sequence: CASSWYGDKNIQYF. The whole variable domain, remainder taken from reference TRBV7-6 and TRBJ2-4, is GAGVSQSPRYKVTKRGQDVALRCDPISGHVSLYWYRQALGQGPEFLTYFNYEAQQDKSGLPNDRFSAERPEGSISTLTIQRTEQRDSAMYRCASSWYGDKNIQYFGAGTRLSVL.

The V and J genes are TRBV10-3 and TRBJ1-1, with unresolved D. In germline, CDR1 is ENHRY, CDR2 SYGVKD. The CDR3 consists of 13 residues. Trimming cost V 0 bases and J 10 bases, with 12 bases left between them. The CDR3 loop reads CAISESSPWGAFF. The CDR3 DNA is TGTGCCATCAGTGAGTCGAGTCCCTGGGGAGCTTTCTTT.

This rearrangement joins TRBV6-1 to TRBJ2-3; 10 nucleotides match TRBD2. Per germline, CDR1 MNHNS and CDR2 SASEGT. V gave up 8 bases and J gave up 4 bases; unmatched junction bases: 9. The CDR3 spans 15 residues. The CDR3: CASSLAGGPADTQYF. The DNA for the CDR3 is TGTGCCAGCTCTTTAGCGGGAGGCCCAGCAGATACGCAGTATTTT.

This sequence joins TRBV5-1 and TRBJ2-6; D gene ambiguous. V was cut by 4 bases and J by 1 base, with 12 bases left in between. The CDR3 loop spans 16 amino acids. Germline V gene lookup returns CDR1 SGHRS and CDR2 YFSETQ. CDR3 DNA sequence: TGCGCCAGCAGCGTAGCCATTAAATCTGGGGCCAACGTCCTGACTTTC. Translated: CASSVAIKSGANVLTF.

The chain joins TRBV6-1 to TRBJ2-7, with TRBD2 as a possible D gene (5 bases). The V gene lost 8 bases and the J gene lost 3 bases, with 20 bases spanning the gap. The germline V gene encodes CDR1 MNHNS and CDR2 SASEGT. The CDR3 totals 15 residues. CDR3 in amino acids: CASSPRVDGDYEQYF. The CDR3 DNA is TGTGCCAGCTCACCGAGGGTGGACGGAGACTACGAGCAGTACTTC.

Concerning this clone itself: Additional DNA sequences in this sample encode the identical CDR3. J is TRBJ1-5 and V is TRBV6-6; D is unresolved. The V end was cut by 11 bases, the J end by 0 bases, with 11 bases between. Germline values: CDR1 MNHNY, CDR2 SVGAGI (reference sequence). CDR3 length equals 13 residues. DNA for the CDR3: TGTGCCTCCCGCCAGGATAGCAATCAGCCCCAGCATTTT. Amino acids: CASRQDSNQPQHF.